This is a list of T cell receptor beta chains from one sample in a study of CD8 T cells in Susac syndrome. In TCRdb, the immunoSEQ multiplex PCR reads were re-called with MiXCR into one record per CDR3 protein. The table records approximately 150,000 distinct CDR3 sequences, over 85% of them present only once. The sequenced material came from CD4+ T cells from PBMCs. All receptors derive from a human donor in good health. Both conserved end residues are trimmed from each CDR3. Expanded clones are given a class, and other clones once, few, many or no size at all.

CDR3aa	v_gene	j_gene	len	abundance
ASSLGNYNEQF	TRBV19	TRBJ2-1	11	-
SVEDRRRAVSSYNEQF	TRBV29-1	TRBJ2-1	16	-
ASSLFAVPYEQY	TRBV5-6	TRBJ2-7	12	once
ASRGTSVNNEQF	TRBV3-1	TRBJ2-1	12	-
ATHGPQH	TRBV2	TRBJ1-5	7	-
ASGLAGVVYNEQF	TRBV7-2	TRBJ2-1	13	-
ASSHGTSGDQETQY	TRBV5-1	TRBJ2-5	14	-
ASSLNSGNTGELF	TRBV5-1	TRBJ2-2	13	-
ASSKARFEQY	TRBV7-8	TRBJ2-7	10	-
ASSYRQGASTEAF	TRBV7-6	TRBJ1-1	13	once
ASRVTGFDEKLF	TRBV6-5	TRBJ1-4	12	-
ASSLVPETQY	TRBV7-6	TRBJ2-5	10	-
ASTLDSNQPQH	TRBV10-2	TRBJ1-5	11	-
ASGSTGVYGYT	TRBV12-5	TRBJ1-2	11	-
ASSYSWAGVTYEQY	TRBV6-5	TRBJ2-7	14	-
ASSPGGPRGDTEAF	TRBV3-1	TRBJ1-1	14	-
ASSIGTAEYEQY	TRBV19	TRBJ2-7	12	-
ASSPSPLDGYT	TRBV18	TRBJ1-2	11	-
SAPEGATETQY	TRBV20-1	TRBJ2-5	11	-
ASSGVGTAGEQY	TRBV19	TRBJ2-7	12	-
ATSASGGITDTQY	TRBV3-1	TRBJ2-3	13	-
ASGQDSSYEQY	TRBV3-1	TRBJ2-7	11	-
ASSTTPGQGIEKLF	TRBV7-8	TRBJ1-4	14	-
ASRWTSGNSYEQY	TRBV5-1	TRBJ2-7	13	-
ASSFGGGAKETQY	TRBV5-4	TRBJ2-5	13	-
ASSPRGSPSYNSPLH	TRBV9	TRBJ1-6	15	once
SAMAQVASTDTQY	TRBV20-1	TRBJ2-3	13	-
ASSFRGELF	TRBV12-3/TRBV12-4	TRBJ2-2	9	-
ASSRFQSTGDKNIQY	TRBV7-9	TRBJ2-4	15	-